The clone carrying this T cell receptor beta chain was found many times. CDR3 length equals 16 residues. From germline, CDR1 is SGHRS and CDR2 YFSETQ. Trimming cost V 4 bases and J 5 bases; bases outside gene matches: 10. The entry originates in a study of HIV-infected patients and healthy controls. TCRdb re-called the 5' RACE reads with MiXCR, one entry per CDR3 protein. The sample includes 50,000 to 80,000 distinct CDR3 sequences, about a fifth of them seen just once. This sequence was found in a human donor in good health. Sequenced input: CD4+ T cells from blood. This chain joins TRBV5-1 and TRBJ2-5; TRBD2 aligns across 11 bases. The CDR3 sequence: CASSPMPSGGTETQYF. The CDR3, as DNA: TGCGCCAGCAGCCCCATGCCTAGCGGGGGGACGGAGACCCAGTACTTC. The complete variable domain, with remaining parts taken from reference TRBV5-1 and TRBJ2-5, reads KAGVTQTPRYLIKTRGQQVTLSCSPISGHRSVSWYQQTPGQGLQFLFEYFSETQRNKGNFPGRFSGRQFSNSRSEMNVSTLELGDSALYLCASSPMPSGGTETQYFGPGTRLLVL.